Below, 14 T cell receptor beta chains from the same sample are listed, as sequenced in a study of beta chain features in type 1 diabetes. Reverse transcription of all isolated RNA meant that expressed TCRB transcripts were sequenced. Generated by immunoSEQ multiplex PCR, the TCRdb table keeps only in-frame clones and is missing some. Found here are hundreds of thousands of clones, around 13% of them singletons; the top ten hold roughly 0.04%. Sequenced material: naive CD4+ T cells from blood. Source of these receptors: a young man in good health.

V usage is TRBV7-6 and J usage is TRBJ2-1; tentatively, D is TRBD2 (6 bases). Germline assignment: CDR1 SGHVS and CDR2 FNYEAQ. This CDR3 has 15 residues. Trimming removed 5 bases from V and 5 bases from J, with 16 bases in between. The CDR3 bases are TGTGCCAGCAGCCCCACGGGAGATAGACACAATGAGCAGTTCTTC. Its translation: CASSPTGDRHNEQFF.

This clone was detected only a few times. The V gene is TRBV7-2, the J gene TRBJ2-7; 8 nucleotides align to TRBD1. CDR3 length equals 14 residues. Germline V CDR1 and CDR2: SGHTA, FQGNSA. V shed 2 bases, J shed 6 bases, and the junction held 6 bases outside the gene matches. Written as DNA, the CDR3 is TGTGCCAGCAGCTTACAGGGGGCTTTCGGCGAGCAGTACGTC. This sequence encodes CASSLQGAFGEQYV.

The CDR3 is CASNPGTSTDTQYF. The DNA of the CDR3 is TGTGCCAGCAACCCGGGGACTAGCACAGATACGCAGTATTTT. J is TRBJ2-3 and V is TRBV11-2; D may be TRBD2 (6 bases). CDR3 size: 14 residues. The V end was cut by 7 bases, the J end by 0 bases, with 11 bases between. Germline loops: CDR1 SGHAT, CDR2 FQNNGV.

In this sample, this clone turned up a few times. V and J are TRBV6-5 and TRBJ2-5; D remains unclear. Trimming took off 2 bases at V and 3 bases at J, with 13 bases between the two ends. The CDR3 is 15 residues long. From germline, CDR1 is MNHEY and CDR2 SVGAGI. The CDR3 sequence: CASSYENRKEETQYF. The CDR3, as DNA: TGTGCCAGCAGTTACGAAAACAGAAAAGAAGAGACCCAGTACTTC.

V gene TRBV7-9 combines with J gene TRBJ2-7; D gene unclear. CDR3 size: 12 residues. The ends were cut back, 3 bases at V and 6 bases at J, with 9 bases in the middle. Germline V lookup: CDR1 SEHNR, CDR2 FQNEAQ (reference sequence). The CDR3 reads CASSFSSGEQYF. The CDR3 DNA reads TGTGCCAGCAGCTTTTCTTCGGGCGAGCAGTACTTC.

In this sample, this clone turned up a few times. The chain recombines TRBV25-1 with TRBJ1-2; 8 nucleotides align to TRBD1. Germline-derived CDR1 and CDR2 are MGHDK and SYGVNS. This CDR3 is 13 amino acids long. Unmatched junction bases numbered 5, after V lost 4 bases and J lost 7 bases. The DNA of the CDR3 is TGTGCCAGCAGTGTGCCAGGGGGCAGTGGCTACACCTTC. Translating gives CASSVPGGSGYTF.

This clone was found a few times. Distinct nucleotide sequences in the sample also encode this CDR3. The chain recombines TRBV7-2 with TRBJ1-1; D uncertain. V was cut by 4 bases and J by 0 bases, with 6 bases left in between. CDR1 is SGHTA and CDR2 is FQGNSA in the germline V gene. There are 13 residues in the CDR3. Written as DNA, the CDR3 is TGTGCCAGCAGCTCGGGCCTGAACACTGAAGCTTTCTTT. This gives the protein CASSSGLNTEAFF. Supplemented by reference TRBV7-2 and TRBJ1-1, the full variable domain reads GAGVSQSPSNKVTEKGKDVELRCDPISGHTALYWYRQSLGQGLEFLIYFQGNSAPDKSGLPSDRFSAERTGGSVSTLTIQRTQQEDSAVYLCASSSGLNTEAFFGQGTRLTVV.

A word on this clone: The sample holds other DNA sequences that translate to the same CDR3. This chain joins TRBV5-1 and TRBJ2-5; 12 nucleotides agree with TRBD2. This CDR3 has 15 amino acids. From germline, CDR1 is SGHRS and CDR2 YFSETQ. The ends lost 4 bases at V and 2 bases at J; junction bases unmatched: 3. The CDR3 coding sequence is TGCGCCAGCAGCACCGGGACTAGCGGGCAAGAGACCCAGTACTTC. Translated, it gives CASSTGTSGQETQYF. Based on the CDR3 plus reference TRBV5-1 and TRBJ2-5, the full variable domain is KAGVTQTPRYLIKTRGQQVTLSCSPISGHRSVSWYQQTPGQGLQFLFEYFSETQRNKGNFPGRFSGRQFSNSRSEMNVSTLELGDSALYLCASSTGTSGQETQYFGPGTRLLVL.

The chain couples TRBV21-1 to TRBJ1-5. TRBV21-1 is shown as a pseudogene. The CDR3 contains 14 residues. For the CDR3, the DNA is TGTGCCAGCAGCAAAATCGGGGGTGGACAGCCCCAGCATTTT. Protein sequence: CASSKIGGGQPQHF.

The table lists this clone with many counts. J is TRBJ2-3 and V is TRBV10-3; no reliable D call. Germline CDR1 and CDR2: ENHRY and SYGVKD. The CDR3 contains 10 residues. This CDR3 is CAIDGDTQYF. CDR3 sequence (DNA): TGTGCTATCGATGGGGATACGCAGTATTTT.

This clone was recorded a few times. The chain has TRBV2 and TRBJ2-1, with D possibly TRBD1 on 8 matching bases. The V gene's germline CDR1 is SNHLY and CDR2 FYNNEI. This CDR3 spans 15 amino acids. Deletions cut 9 bases from V and 3 bases from J, with 18 bases between. Written as DNA, the CDR3 is TGTGCCAGTTGGGGGGGACAGGTCATCTACAATGAGCAGTTCTTC. This translates into CASWGGQVIYNEQFF.

The chain links TRBV7-2 to TRBJ2-3, with 7 positions matching TRBD2. This CDR3 is 14 amino acids long. The J segment lost 4 bases and the V segment lost 6 bases, leaving 7 bases of the junction unmatched. Germline CDR1 and CDR2: SGHTA and FQGNSA. In DNA form, the CDR3 reads TGTGCCAGCAGAGGTGTCGGGGGGTCAGATACGCAGTATTTT. It is translated as CASRGVGGSDTQYF. Supplemented by reference TRBV7-2 and TRBJ2-3, the full variable domain reads GAGVSQSPSNKVTEKGKDVELRCDPISGHTALYWYRQSLGQGLEFLIYFQGNSAPDKSGLPSDRFSAERTGGSVSTLTIQRTQQEDSAVYLCASRGVGGSDTQYFGPGTRLTVL.

The chain is built from TRBV29-1 and TRBJ2-1, with D possibly being TRBD1 (6 bases). V lost 7 bases and J 3 bases, leaving 16 bases between the germline ends. Germline V CDR1 and CDR2: SQVTM, ANQGSEA. The CDR3 extends over 14 amino acids. The CDR3 loop is CSATTGPLYNEQFF. CDR3 nucleotide sequence: TGCAGCGCCACGACAGGCCCTCTCTACAATGAGCAGTTCTTC.

With respect to this clone: Other nucleotide sequences from this sample produce the same CDR3. The V gene is TRBV9, the J gene TRBJ2-5; 8 bases are shared with TRBD1. V trimming: 0 bases; J trimming: 5 bases; junction bases outside the gene matches: 3. The CDR3 loop spans 14 amino acids. Germline V gene data show CDR1 as SGDLS and CDR2 as YYNGEE. The CDR3 DNA follows: TGTGCCAGCAGCGTAGGGACAGGGCTGGAGACCCAGTACTTC. As protein: CASSVGTGLETQYF.